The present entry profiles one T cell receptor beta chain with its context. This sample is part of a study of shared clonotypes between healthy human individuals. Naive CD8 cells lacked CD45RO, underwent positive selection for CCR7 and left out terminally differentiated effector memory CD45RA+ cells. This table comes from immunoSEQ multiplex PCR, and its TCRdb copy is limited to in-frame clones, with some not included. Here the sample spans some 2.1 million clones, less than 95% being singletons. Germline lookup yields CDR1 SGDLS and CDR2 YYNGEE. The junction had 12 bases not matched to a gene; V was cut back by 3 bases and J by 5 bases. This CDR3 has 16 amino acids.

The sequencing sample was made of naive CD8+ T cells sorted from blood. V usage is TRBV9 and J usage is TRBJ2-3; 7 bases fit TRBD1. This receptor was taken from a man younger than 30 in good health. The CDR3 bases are TGTGCCAGCAGCGCCGGACAGGCTGTCCTTTTAGATACGCAGTATTTT. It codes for CASSAGQAVLLDTQYF.